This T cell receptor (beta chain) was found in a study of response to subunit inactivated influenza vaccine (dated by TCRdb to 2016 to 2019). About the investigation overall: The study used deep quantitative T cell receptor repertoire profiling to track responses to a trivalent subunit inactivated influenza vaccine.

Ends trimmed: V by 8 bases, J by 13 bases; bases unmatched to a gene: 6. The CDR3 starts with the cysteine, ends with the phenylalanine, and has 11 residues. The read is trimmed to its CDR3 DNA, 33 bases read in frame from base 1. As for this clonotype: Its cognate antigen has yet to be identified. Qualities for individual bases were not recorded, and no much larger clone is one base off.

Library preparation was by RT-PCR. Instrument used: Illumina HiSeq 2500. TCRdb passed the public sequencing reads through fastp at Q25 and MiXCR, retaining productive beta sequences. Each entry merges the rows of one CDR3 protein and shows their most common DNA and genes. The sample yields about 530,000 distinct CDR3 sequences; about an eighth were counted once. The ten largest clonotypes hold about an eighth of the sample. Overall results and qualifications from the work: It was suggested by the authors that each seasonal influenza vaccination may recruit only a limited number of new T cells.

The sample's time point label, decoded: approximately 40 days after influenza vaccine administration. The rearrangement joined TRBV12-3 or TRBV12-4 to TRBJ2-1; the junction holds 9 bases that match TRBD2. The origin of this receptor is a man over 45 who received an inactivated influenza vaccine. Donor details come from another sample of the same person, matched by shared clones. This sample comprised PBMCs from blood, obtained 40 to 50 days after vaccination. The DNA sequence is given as TGTGCCAGCGGGATAGCGGGGGAACAGTTCTTC. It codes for CASGIAGEQFF.